This T cell receptor (beta chain) derives from a study of regulatory T cells in long-lasting Graves disease. Arm-PCR with iRepertoire HTBI primers amplified the CDR3 regions for these TCR beta libraries. TCRdb re-derived calls from the multiplex PCR reads in MiXCR, one entry per CDR3 protein. The sample consists of 370,000 or so distinct CDR3 sequences, around 15% of them appearing once. This clonotype was detected ten times or more. The time point is: newly diagnosed GD, antithyroid drugs for less than 3 months. Construction of the TCR library relied on RNA isolated from PBMCs. These data were also reused for a study on T cells in Graves' hyperthyroidism and ophthalmopathy. That paper adds: TCR CDR3 underwent first-round RT-PCR with the HTBI primer set.

The receptor was derived from a woman aged 18-29 years with Graves disease. The starting material was peripheral blood mononuclear cells (PBMCs), obtained at new diagnosis, from a patient treated with antithyroid drugs.

The CDR3 DNA sequence: TGTGCCAGCAGCCAAGGGCTGGTTGAGACCCAGTACTTC. This sequence encodes CASSQGLVETQYF. The genes are TRBV3-1 and TRBJ2-5, with D hard to call. CDR1 and CDR2 (germline): LGHDT, YNNKEL (reference sequence). The V gene lost 1 base and the J gene lost 5 bases, with 8 bases spanning the gap. The length of the CDR3 is 13 residues.